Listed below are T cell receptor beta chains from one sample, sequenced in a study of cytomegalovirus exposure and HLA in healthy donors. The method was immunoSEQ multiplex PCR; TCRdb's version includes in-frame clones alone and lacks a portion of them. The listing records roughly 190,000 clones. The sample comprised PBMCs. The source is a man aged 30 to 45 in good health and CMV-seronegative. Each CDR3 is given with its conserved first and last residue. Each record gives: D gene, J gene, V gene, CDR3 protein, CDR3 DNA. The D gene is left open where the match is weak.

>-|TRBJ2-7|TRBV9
CASSVGDRSPSGEQYF
TGTGCCAGCAGCGTAGGCGACAGGTCCCCTTCGGGGGAGCAGTACTTC
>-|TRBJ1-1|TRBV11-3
CASSPTVNTEAFF
TGTGCCAGCAGCCCGACAGTGAACACTGAAGCTTTCTTT
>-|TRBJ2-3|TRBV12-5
CASGRTADLTDTQYF
TGTGCTAGTGGTCGCACAGCAGACCTCACAGATACGCAGTATTTT
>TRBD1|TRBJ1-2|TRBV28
CASRTGASGNYGYTF
TGTGCCAGCAGGACAGGGGCCTCAGGGAACTATGGCTACACCTTC
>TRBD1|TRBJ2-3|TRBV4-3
CASSQDFRGLGDTQYF
TGCGCCAGCAGCCAAGATTTTAGGGGGCTTGGAGATACGCAGTATTTT
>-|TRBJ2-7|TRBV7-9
CASSLARTGWLGEQYF
TGTGCCAGCAGCTTAGCGCGCACAGGGTGGTTAGGGGAGCAGTACTTC
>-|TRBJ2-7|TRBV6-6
CASSYSTVRGEQYF
TGTGCCAGCAGTTACTCGACGGTGCGGGGCGAGCAGTACTTC
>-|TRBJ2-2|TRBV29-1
CSQGTGGTNTGELFF
TGCAGCCAGGGGACGGGGGGCACGAACACCGGGGAGCTGTTTTTT
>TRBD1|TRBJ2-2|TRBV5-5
CASSTLTGASTGELFF
TGTGCCAGCAGCACTCTGACAGGGGCGAGCACCGGGGAGCTGTTTTTT
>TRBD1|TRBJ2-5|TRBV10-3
CAISDVTGGKETQYF
TGTGCCATCAGTGATGTCACAGGGGGGAAAGAGACCCAGTACTTC
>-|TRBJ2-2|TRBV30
CAWNMGPVTGELFF
TGTGCCTGGAACATGGGGCCGGTCACCGGGGAGCTGTTTTTT
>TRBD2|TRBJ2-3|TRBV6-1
CASSPLAGDADTQYF
TGTGCCAGCAGTCCACTAGCGGGAGACGCAGATACGCAGTATTTT
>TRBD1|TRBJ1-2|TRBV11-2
CASSSDIAGGAGGYTF
TGTGCCAGCAGCTCGGACATTGCAGGGGGCGCGGGGGGCTACACCTTC
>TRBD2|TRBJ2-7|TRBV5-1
CASSLDTSGVYEQYF
TGCGCCAGCAGCTTGGATACTAGCGGGGTCTACGAGCAGTACTTC
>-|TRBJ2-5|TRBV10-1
CASSGSSAETQYF
TGCGCCAGCAGCGGGTCTAGCGCAGAGACCCAGTACTTC
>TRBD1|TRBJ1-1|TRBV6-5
CASSGTTGGITEAFF
TGTGCCAGCAGTGGGACCACAGGGGGCATAACTGAAGCTTTCTTT
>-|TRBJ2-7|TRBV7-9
CASSSGVYEQYF
TGTGCCAGCAGCTCCGGGGTGTACGAGCAGTACTTC
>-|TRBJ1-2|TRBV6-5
CASSYSFGGLGAPTF
TGTGCCAGCAGTTACTCTTTTGGAGGTTTGGGGGCTCCCACCTTC
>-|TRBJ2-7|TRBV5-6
CASSVIQQGYEQYF
TGTGCCAGCAGCGTTATTCAACAGGGCTACGAGCAGTACTTC
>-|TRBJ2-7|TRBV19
CASSIQGFYEQYF
TGTGCCAGTAGTATCCAGGGGTTCTACGAGCAGTACTTC
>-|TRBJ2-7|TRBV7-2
CASSLVRGGYEQYF
TGTGCCAGCAGCTTAGTGAGGGGGGGCTACGAGCAGTACTTC
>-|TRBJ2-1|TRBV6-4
CASGGPGYNEQFF
TGTGCCAGCGGGGGCCCGGGCTACAATGAGCAGTTCTTC
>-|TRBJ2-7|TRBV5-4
CASSRTNSYEQYF
TGTGCCAGCAGCCGTACTAACTCCTACGAGCAGTACTTC
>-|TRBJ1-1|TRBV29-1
CSVVLLDILNTEAFF
TGCAGCGTTGTACTATTGGACATACTGAACACTGAAGCTTTCTTT
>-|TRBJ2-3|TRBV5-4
CASPAIGGGLGDTQYF
TGTGCCAGCCCGGCGATAGGGGGGGGGCTCGGAGATACGCAGTATTTT
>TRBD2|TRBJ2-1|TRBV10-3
CATLRTSGRDNEQFF
TGTGCCACCCTAAGGACTAGCGGGAGGGACAATGAGCAGTTCTTC
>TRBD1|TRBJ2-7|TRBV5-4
CASSPTGDYEQYF
TGTGCCAGCAGCCCGACAGGGGACTACGAGCAGTACTTC
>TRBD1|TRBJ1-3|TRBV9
CASSVGTGGHASGNTIYF
TGTGCCAGCAGCGTAGGGACAGGGGGTCATGCCTCTGGAAACACCATATATTTT
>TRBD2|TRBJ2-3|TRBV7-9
CASSIGLAETDTQYF
TGTGCCAGCAGCATAGGACTAGCGGAAACAGATACGCAGTATTTT
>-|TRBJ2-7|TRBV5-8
CASSSSRMRYEQYF
TGTGCCAGCAGCTCGTCGCGGATGAGGTACGAGCAGTACTTC
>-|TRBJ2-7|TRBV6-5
CASTIQGGEQYF
TGTGCCAGCACGATACAAGGGGGTGAGCAGTACTTC
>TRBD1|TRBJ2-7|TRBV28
CASSTPGQGSYEQYF
TGTGCCAGCAGTACTCCGGGACAGGGGTCCTACGAGCAGTACTTC
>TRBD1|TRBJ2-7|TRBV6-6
CASSPQEGALHEQYF
TGTGCCAGCAGCCCCCAAGAGGGGGCGCTCCACGAGCAGTACTTC
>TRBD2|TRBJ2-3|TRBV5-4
CASSPGTSGVTDTQYF
TGTGCCAGCAGCCCTGGGACTAGCGGGGTCACAGATACGCAGTATTTT
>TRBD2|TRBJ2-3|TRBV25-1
CASGSLAGGKDTQYF
TGTGCCAGCGGAAGTCTAGCGGGAGGGAAGGATACGCAGTATTTT
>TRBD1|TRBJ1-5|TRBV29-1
CSAGQGFDQPQHF
TGCAGCGCGGGACAGGGGTTCGATCAGCCCCAGCATTTT
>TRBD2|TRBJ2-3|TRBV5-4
CASSLSSGRGNTQYF
TGTGCCAGCAGCTTATCTAGCGGGAGGGGGAATACGCAGTATTTT
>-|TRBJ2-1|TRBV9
CASSVQADSYNEQFF
TGTGCCAGCAGCGTGCAAGCGGACAGCTACAATGAGCAGTTCTTC
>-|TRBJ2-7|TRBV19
CASGRGTYEQYF
TGTGCCAGTGGTCGAGGCACCTACGAGCAGTACTTC
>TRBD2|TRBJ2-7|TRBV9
CASSPPPGLAVLSYEQYF
TGTGCCAGCAGCCCGCCCCCGGGACTAGCGGTCCTCTCCTACGAGCAGTACTTC
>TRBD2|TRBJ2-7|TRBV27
CASSLSGGHLQYEQYF
TGTGCCAGCAGTTTAAGCGGGGGGCACCTTCAATACGAGCAGTACTTC
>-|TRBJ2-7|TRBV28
CASTFVRGFYEQYF
TGTGCCAGCACCTTTGTCCGGGGTTTCTACGAGCAGTACTTC
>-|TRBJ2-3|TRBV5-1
CASSESTDTQYF
TGCGCCAGCAGCGAGTCCACAGATACGCAGTATTTT
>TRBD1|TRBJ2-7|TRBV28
CASTLGTGNYEQYF
TGTGCCAGCACCCTTGGGACAGGGAACTACGAGCAGTACTTC
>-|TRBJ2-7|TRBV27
CASSFEQGPYEQYF
TGTGCCAGCAGTTTCGAACAGGGTCCCTACGAGCAGTACTTC
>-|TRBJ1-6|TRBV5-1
CASSLAGQGGSPLHF
TGCGCCAGCAGCTTGGCCGGGCAGGGTGGCTCACCCCTCCACTTT
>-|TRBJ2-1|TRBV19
CASSTEGGPGSYNEQFF
TGTGCCAGTAGTACCGAAGGAGGGCCAGGCTCCTACAATGAGCAGTTCTTC
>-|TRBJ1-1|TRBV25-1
CASSGQLGMNTEAFF
TGTGCCAGCAGTGGACAGTTGGGGATGAACACTGAAGCTTTCTTT
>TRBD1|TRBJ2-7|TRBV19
CASSLRGTGTVTEQYF
TGTGCCAGTAGCCTTCGGGGGACAGGGACGGTCACCGAGCAGTACTTC
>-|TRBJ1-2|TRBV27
CASSSSRQTFNYGYTF
TGTGCCAGCAGTTCCTCCCGACAGACTTTTAACTATGGCTACACCTTC
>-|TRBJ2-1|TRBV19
CASSPGELSYNEQFF
TGTGCCAGTAGTCCTGGAGAACTGTCCTACAATGAGCAGTTCTTC
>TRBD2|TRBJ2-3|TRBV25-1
CASSSYRTSGIDDTQYF
TGTGCCAGCAGTTCGTACCGGACTAGCGGGATAGATGATACGCAGTATTTT
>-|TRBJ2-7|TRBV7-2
CASNIGGSYEQYF
TGTGCCAGCAACATAGGGGGCTCCTACGAGCAGTACTTC
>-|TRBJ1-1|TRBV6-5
CASSPGDIMNTEAFF
TGTGCCAGCAGTCCAGGGGACATAATGAACACTGAAGCTTTCTTT
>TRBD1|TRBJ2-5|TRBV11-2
CASSYRGSFETQYF
TGTGCCAGCAGCTACAGGGGAAGTTTTGAGACCCAGTACTTC
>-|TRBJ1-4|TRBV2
CASRSAVRTEKLFF
TGTGCCAGCAGATCAGCGGTCCGAACTGAAAAACTGTTTTTT
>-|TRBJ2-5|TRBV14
CASSPSVGAQWETQYF
TGTGCCAGCAGCCCGTCGGTGGGCGCCCAGTGGGAGACCCAGTACTTC